Below are 7 T cell receptor beta chains sequenced from a single sample in a study of radiotherapy plus CTLA-4 blockade in lung cancer. Generated by immunoSEQ multiplex PCR, the TCRdb table keeps only in-frame clones and is missing some. This sample yields tens of thousands of clones, of which 70% to 85% are seen a single time; roughly 2.9% belongs to the top ten. Sample: peripheral blood, taken from a patient treated with radiotherapy plus ipilimumab. Receptors originate from a human donor with non-small cell lung cancer who had a partial response to radiotherapy plus ipilimumab.

The count of this clone is one. The gene calls are TRBV6-5 and TRBJ1-1; D gene uncertain. The CDR3 is 13 amino acids. V was cut by 6 bases and J by 5 bases, with 13 bases left in between. Looked up from germline, CDR1 is MNHEY and CDR2 is SVGAGI. CDR3: CASSSDYRTEAFF. The CDR3 DNA sequence: TGTGCCAGCAGCTCTGATTACCGGACTGAAGCTTTCTTT.

The chain joins TRBV2 to TRBJ1-4, with 8 positions matching TRBD1. Germline CDR1 SNHLY, CDR2 FYNNEI. This CDR3 is built from 16 residues. The ends lost 5 bases at V and 7 bases at J; junction bases unmatched: 12. This CDR3 reads CASSRPRQGSGEKLFF. The CDR3, as DNA: TGTGCCAGCAGTAGACCGAGACAGGGGTCCGGTGAAAAACTGTTTTTT.

This chain joins TRBV19 and TRBJ1-3; D unresolved. The V end lost 0 bases, the J end lost 2 bases, and 14 bases lay between the germline ends. This CDR3 spans 17 amino acids. Germline assignment: CDR1 LNHDA and CDR2 SQIVND (reference sequence). This CDR3 reads CASSIDLLGKTGNTIYF. CDR3 nucleotides: TGTGCCAGTAGTATAGATCTCCTAGGAAAGACTGGAAACACCATATATTTT.

This clone was seen a single time. The chain has TRBV5-6 and TRBJ1-3; a possible D gene is TRBD1 (6 bases). V was cut by 5 bases and J by 0 bases, with 15 bases left in between. The germline gives CDR1 SGHDT, CDR2 YYEEEE. The CDR3 contains 16 residues. This CDR3 is CASRSYRDRSGNTIYF. The CDR3 DNA reads TGTGCCAGCAGGTCATACAGGGATCGCTCTGGAAACACCATATATTTT.

J is TRBJ1-4 and V is TRBV5-1; TRBD1 matches at 9 bases. The V segment lost 4 bases and the J segment 8 bases; nucleotides outside the gene matches: 9. The germline V gene encodes CDR1 SGHRS and CDR2 YFSETQ. The CDR3 loop spans 15 amino acids. The CDR3 nucleotides read TGCGCCAGCAGCCCGATGAACACAGGGGGCGAAAAACTGTTTTTT. Residues: CASSPMNTGGEKLFF.

V gene TRBV2 combines with J gene TRBJ2-1; 9 nucleotides align to TRBD2. V was clipped by 3 bases and J by 4 bases; unmatched bases: 7. CDR3 length: 16 amino acids. From germline, CDR1 is SNHLY and CDR2 FYNNEI. CDR3 nucleotide sequence: TGTGCCAGCAGTGACAAGCGCGGGGGGGCTTACAATGAGCAGTTCTTC. Its translation is CASSDKRGGAYNEQFF.

The genes are TRBV7-2 and TRBJ2-6; 9 bases map to TRBD1. Trimming at V came to 6 bases and at J to 0 bases, leaving 3 bases not matched to a gene. Germline CDR1 is SGHTA and CDR2 is FQGNSA. CDR3 length: 16 residues. CDR3 loop: CASRDRGHSGANVLTF. CDR3 nucleotide sequence: TGTGCCAGCAGGGACAGGGGCCACTCTGGGGCCAACGTCCTGACTTTC.